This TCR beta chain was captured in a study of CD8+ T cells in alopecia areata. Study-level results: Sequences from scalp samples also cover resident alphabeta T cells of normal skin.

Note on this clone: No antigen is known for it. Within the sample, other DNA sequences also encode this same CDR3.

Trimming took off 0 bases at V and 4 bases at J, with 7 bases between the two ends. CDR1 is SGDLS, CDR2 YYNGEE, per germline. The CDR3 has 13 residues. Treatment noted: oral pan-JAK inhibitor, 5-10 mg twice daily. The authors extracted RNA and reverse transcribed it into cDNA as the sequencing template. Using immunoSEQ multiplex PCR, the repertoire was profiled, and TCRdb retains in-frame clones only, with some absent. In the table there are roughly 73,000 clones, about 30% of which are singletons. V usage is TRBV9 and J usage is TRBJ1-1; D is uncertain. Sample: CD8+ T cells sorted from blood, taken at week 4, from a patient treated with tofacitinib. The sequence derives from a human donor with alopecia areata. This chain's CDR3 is CASSVGYGTEAFF. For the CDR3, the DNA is TGTGCCAGCAGCGTAGGTTACGGCACTGAAGCTTTCTTT.